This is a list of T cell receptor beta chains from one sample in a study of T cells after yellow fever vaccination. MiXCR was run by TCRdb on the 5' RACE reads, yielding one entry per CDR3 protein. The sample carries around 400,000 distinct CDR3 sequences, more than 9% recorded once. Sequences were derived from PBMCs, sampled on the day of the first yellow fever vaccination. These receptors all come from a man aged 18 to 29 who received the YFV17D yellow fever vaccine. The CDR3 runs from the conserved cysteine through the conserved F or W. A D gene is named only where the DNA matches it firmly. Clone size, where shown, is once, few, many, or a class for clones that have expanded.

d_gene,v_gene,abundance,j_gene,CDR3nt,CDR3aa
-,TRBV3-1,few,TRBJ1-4,TGTGCCAGCAGCCAAGCTGCGACTGAAAAACTGTTTTTT,CASSQAATEKLFF
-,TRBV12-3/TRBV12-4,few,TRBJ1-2,TGTGCCAGCAGTTTTGAAGAGTATGGCTACACCTTC,CASSFEEYGYTF
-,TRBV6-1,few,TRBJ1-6,TGTGCCAGCACCCTAGGGAGTAGCGCCTATAATTCACCCCTCCACTTT,CASTLGSSAYNSPLHF
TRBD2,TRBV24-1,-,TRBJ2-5,TGTGCCACCAGTGCGGCTAGCGGGGCAGAGACCCAGTACTTC,CATSAASGAETQYF
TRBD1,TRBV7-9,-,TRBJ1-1,TGTGCCAGAAGCTTAGGGACAGGGGGGAACACTGAAGCTTTCTTT,CARSLGTGGNTEAFF
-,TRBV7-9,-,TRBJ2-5,TGTGCCAGCAGAATCTCTTCTGCGGGAAAAGAGACCCAGTACTTC,CASRISSAGKETQYF
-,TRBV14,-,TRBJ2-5,TGTGCCAGCAGCCAAGTGCGGCAGGCCCTAGGAGAGACCCAGTACTTC,CASSQVRQALGETQYF
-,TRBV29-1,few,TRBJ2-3,TGCAGCGTCGTTGGGGCTCCTCTCGGCACAGATACGCAGTATTTT,CSVVGAPLGTDTQYF
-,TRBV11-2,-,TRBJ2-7,TGTGCCAGCAGCCCAACACGGAGGAATTACGAGCAGTACTTC,CASSPTRRNYEQYF
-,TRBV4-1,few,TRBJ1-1,TGCGCCAGCAGCCAGGGGTGGGACACTGAAGCTTTCTTT,CASSQGWDTEAFF
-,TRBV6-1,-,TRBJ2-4,TGTGCCAGCAACCTAGGGGGGAAAAACATTCAGTACTTC,CASNLGGKNIQYF
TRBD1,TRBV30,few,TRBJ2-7,TGTGCCTGGAGTGCCGGACAGGGTACCTACGAGCAGTACTTC,CAWSAGQGTYEQYF
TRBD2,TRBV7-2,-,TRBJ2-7,TGTGCCAGCAGCGGGAGCGGGGGCTACTACGAGCAGTACTTC,CASSGSGGYYEQYF
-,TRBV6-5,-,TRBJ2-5,TGTGCCAGCAGTTACCCCTCGGACACCCGGGAGACCCAGTACTTC,CASSYPSDTRETQYF
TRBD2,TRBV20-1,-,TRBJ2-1,TGCAGTGCTGGAACCTGGGGGGGGAGCTCCTACAATGAGCAGTTCTTC,CSAGTWGGSSYNEQFF
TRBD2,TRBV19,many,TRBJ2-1,TGTGCCAGTAGCCGGACTAGCGGCACCTACAATGAGCAGTTCTTC,CASSRTSGTYNEQFF
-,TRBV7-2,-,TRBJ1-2,TGTGCCAGCAGCTTAGGGGCAGGGATCTATGGCTACACCTTC,CASSLGAGIYGYTF
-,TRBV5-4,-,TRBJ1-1,TGTGCCAGCAGCCTGAGGCCCAGCGAAGCTTTCTTT,CASSLRPSEAFF
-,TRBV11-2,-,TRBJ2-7,TGTGCCAGCAGCTTAGACCGGGGCGCTGAGCAGTACTTC,CASSLDRGAEQYF
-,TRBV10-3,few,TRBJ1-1,TGTGCCATCAGTGGGAAGCTTGACACTGAAGCTTTCTTT,CAISGKLDTEAFF
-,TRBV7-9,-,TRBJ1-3,TGTGCCAGCAGCGGCGGCACGGTCTCTGGAAACACCATATATTTT,CASSGGTVSGNTIYF
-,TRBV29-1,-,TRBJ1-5,TGCAGCGTTGAGGTTTCGATCAATCAGCCCCAGCATTTT,CSVEVSINQPQHF
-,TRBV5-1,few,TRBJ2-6,TGCGCCAGCAGCTTGGATCCGGCCGGGGCCAACGTCCTGACTTTC,CASSLDPAGANVLTF
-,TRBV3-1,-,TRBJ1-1,TGTGCCAGCAGCCCGTCGGGGGGCTTCGGGGCTGAAGCTTTCTTT,CASSPSGGFGAEAFF
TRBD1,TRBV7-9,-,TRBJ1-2,TGTGCCAGCAGCTATTCACCGGGACAGACTAACTATGGCTACACCTTC,CASSYSPGQTNYGYTF
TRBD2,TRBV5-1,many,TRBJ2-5,TGCGCCAGCAGCTTGAACGGGGGGGTACAAGAGACCCAGTACTTC,CASSLNGGVQETQYF
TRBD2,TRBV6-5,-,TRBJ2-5,TGTGCCAGCAGTTACGGGGGGGGGTCCATAGAGACCCAGTACTTC,CASSYGGGSIETQYF
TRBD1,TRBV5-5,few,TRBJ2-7,TGTGCCAGCAGCACGACAGACAGGGTCTACGAGCAGTACTTC,CASSTTDRVYEQYF
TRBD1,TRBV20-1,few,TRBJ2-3,TGCATGAGGGGGCCGTTTCCATCCCCCGACACAGATACGCAGTATTTT,CMRGPFPSPDTDTQYF
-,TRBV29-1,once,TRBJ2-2,TGCAGCGTCACAGGGAGGGATAACACCGGGGAGCTGTTTTTT,CSVTGRDNTGELFF
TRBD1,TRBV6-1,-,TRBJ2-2,TGTGCCAGCAGGAGACAGGGGGCCGGGGAGCTGTTTTTT,CASRRQGAGELFF
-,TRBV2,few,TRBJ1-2,TGTGCCAGCAGTATTTATAACTATGGCTACACCTTC,CASSIYNYGYTF
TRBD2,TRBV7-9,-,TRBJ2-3,TGTGCCAGCAGCAAGACTAGCGGGGCCACAGATACGCAGTATTTT,CASSKTSGATDTQYF
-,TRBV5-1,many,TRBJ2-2,TGCGCCAGCAGCTTGGAAGTCGCGAACACCGGGGAGCTGTTTTTT,CASSLEVANTGELFF
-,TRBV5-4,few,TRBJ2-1,TGTGCCAGCAGCTTGGATGGGGCACTACCCTACAATGAGCAGTTCTTC,CASSLDGALPYNEQFF
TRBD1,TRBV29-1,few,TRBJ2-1,TGCAGCGACACGGGACAGGGGGCAAATGAGCAGTTCTTC,CSDTGQGANEQFF
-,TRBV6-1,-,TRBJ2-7,TGTGCCAGCAGTGAATACTGGGGCCAGTACGAGCAGTACTTC,CASSEYWGQYEQYF
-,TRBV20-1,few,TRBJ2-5,TGCAGTGCCCATGCGGACGGCCAAGAGACCCAGTACTTC,CSAHADGQETQYF
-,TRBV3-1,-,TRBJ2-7,TGTGCCAGCAGCCAGCACGGCGGGGTCTCCTACGAGCAGTACTTC,CASSQHGGVSYEQYF
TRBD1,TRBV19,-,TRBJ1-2,TGTGCCAGTAGTATAGGCCCGACAGGGTCCAACTATGGCTACACCTTC,CASSIGPTGSNYGYTF
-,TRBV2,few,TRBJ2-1,TGTGCCAGCAAACGGGATCGAAACAATGAGCAGTTCTTC,CASKRDRNNEQFF